A single sample is the source of the 27 T cell receptor beta chains below, sequenced in a study of response to subunit inactivated influenza vaccine. TCRdb called the RT-PCR reads again in MiXCR, with one record for every CDR3 protein. The sample lists approximately 520,000 distinct CDR3 sequences, 15% to 20% occurring once. Specimen: CD4+ T cells sorted from PBMCs, collected approximately 25 months after vaccination. The receptor set was obtained from a man between 50 and 69 years old who received an inactivated influenza vaccine.

The gene calls are TRBV29-1 and TRBJ2-3; no clear D gene. V gave up 4 bases and J gave up 6 bases, with 20 bases separating them. This CDR3 contains 15 residues. Germline-derived CDR1 and CDR2 are SQVTM and ANQGSEA. CDR3 residues: CSVAPLGYSADTQYF. DNA for the CDR3: TGCAGCGTTGCCCCTCTGGGCTATTCGGCGGATACGCAGTATTTT.

This clonotype turned up a few times. This chain uses TRBV2 with TRBJ1-5; 7 bases agree with TRBD1. The germline CDR1 and CDR2 sequences are SNHLY and FYNNEI. This CDR3 is built from 14 residues. The ends lost 1 base at V and 5 bases at J; junction bases unmatched: 2. The CDR3 coding sequence is TGTGCCAGCAGTGAAGACAGGGGTGATCAGCCCCAGCATTTT. Residues: CASSEDRGDQPQHF.

J is TRBJ2-3 and V is TRBV9; 10 bases are a match to TRBD2. With V trimmed by 4 bases and J by 6 bases, 14 bases remained unmatched. The germline CDR1 and CDR2 sequences are SGDLS and YYNGEE. The CDR3 has 17 residues. The CDR3 sequence is CASSPRSLAGALDTQYF. The CDR3 DNA is TGTGCCAGCAGCCCCCGTTCGCTAGCGGGGGCCTTGGATACGCAGTATTTT. The complete variable domain, with remaining parts taken from reference TRBV9 and TRBJ2-3, reads DSGVTQTPKHLITATGQRVTLRCSPRSGDLSVYWYQQSLDQGLQFLIQYYNGEERAKGNILERFSAQQFPDLHSELNLSSLELGDSALYFCASSPRSLAGALDTQYFGPGTRLTVL.

In this sample, this clonotype turned up a few times. The chain couples TRBV29-1 to TRBJ2-1, with TRBD2 identical over 7 bases. The germline V gene has CDR1 SQVTM and CDR2 ANQGSEA. There are 13 residues in the CDR3. The ends lost 4 bases at V and 9 bases at J; junction bases unmatched: 9. The CDR3 coding sequence is TGCAGCGTTGCGCAGGGAGGGTTCGGTGAGCAGTTCTTC. Protein sequence: CSVAQGGFGEQFF.

The rearrangement links TRBV19 to TRBJ2-1, with D perhaps given as TRBD1 or TRBD2 (5 bases each). Deletions cut 3 bases from V and 4 bases from J, with 13 bases between. This CDR3 contains 15 residues. CDR1 LNHDA and CDR2 SQIVND come from the germline V gene (reference sequence). The CDR3 DNA follows: TGTGCCAGTAGTATGGGGGATGGTCAGTACAATGAGCAGTTCTTC. It codes for CASSMGDGQYNEQFF.

The genes are TRBV29-1 and TRBJ2-2; 7 nucleotides align to TRBD1. The germline gives CDR1 SQVTM, CDR2 ANQGSEA. J gave up 8 bases and V 4 bases, and 7 bases lay outside the gene matches. The CDR3 is 13 residues long. The CDR3 here is CSVGGQVPGELFF. DNA of the CDR3: TGCAGCGTTGGAGGACAGGTCCCTGGGGAGCTGTTTTTT.

This clonotype came up a few times. This chain uses TRBV29-1 with TRBJ2-7, with 10 bases lining up with TRBD2. CDR1 is SQVTM and CDR2 is ANQGSEA in the germline V gene. This CDR3 comprises 13 residues. Losses at the gene ends were 6 bases for V and 5 bases for J; bases not matched to a gene: 7. The chain's CDR3 is CSVKWLAGDEQYF. As DNA, the CDR3 is TGCAGCGTAAAGTGGCTAGCGGGAGACGAGCAGTACTTC.

The chain uses TRBV3-1 and TRBJ2-5; 14 bases line up with TRBD2. The CDR3 is 16 residues long. Germline CDR1 reads LGHDT; CDR2 reads YNNKEL (reference sequence). Unmatched junction bases numbered 8, after V lost 4 bases and J lost 7 bases. The CDR3 reads CASSPEGLAGEGTQYF. For the CDR3, the DNA is TGTGCCAGCAGCCCAGAGGGACTAGCGGGAGAAGGGACCCAGTACTTC.

This clonotype has only a few counts. The V call is TRBV29-1, the J call TRBJ2-4; D may be TRBD2 (5 bases). This CDR3 has 15 residues. V lost 2 bases and J 0 bases, leaving 11 bases between the germline ends. Germline V gene data show CDR1 as SQVTM and CDR2 as ANQGSEA. CDR3 in amino acids: CSVETYGVAKNIQYF. The CDR3 bases are TGCAGCGTTGAAACGTACGGGGTAGCCAAAAACATTCAGTACTTC.

This clonotype has more than one count but fewer than ten. The chain is built from TRBV4-3 and TRBJ2-1, with D perhaps TRBD1 or TRBD2 (5 bases each). V dropped 0 bases and J dropped 9 bases, with 15 bases sitting between them. CDR1 is LGHNA and CDR2 is YSLEER in the germline V gene. This CDR3 has 15 amino acids. The CDR3 DNA reads as TGCGCCAGCAGCCAAGATTACAGGACTCCGGGTGAGCAGTTCTTC. Translated, it gives CASSQDYRTPGEQFF.

This clonotype was counted a few times. The V gene is TRBV4-2, the J gene TRBJ2-3; D possibly corresponds to TRBD2 (5 bases). There are 15 residues in the CDR3. V lost 2 bases and J 1 base, leaving 10 bases between the germline ends. Germline V gives CDR1 LGHNA, CDR2 YNFKEQ. CDR3 region: CASSQTSPGTDTQYF. CDR3 sequence (DNA): TGTGCCAGCAGCCAAACTAGTCCGGGCACAGATACGCAGTATTTT.

Many counts were recorded for this clonotype. The chain joins TRBV11-1 to TRBJ1-5; maybe TRBD1 (5 bases). This CDR3 has 18 amino acids. The germline gives CDR1 SGHAT, CDR2 FQDESV (reference sequence). With 0 bases removed from V and 1 base from J, the gap between germline ends came to 16 bases. In DNA form, the CDR3 reads TGTGCCAGCAGCTTAGCGCTGGGTGGGGCGGTGAGCAATCAGCCCCAGCATTTT. It encodes CASSLALGGAVSNQPQHF. Full variable domain (rest looked up from reference TRBV11-1 and TRBJ1-5): EAEVAQSPRYKITEKSQAVAFWCDPISGHATLYWYRQILGQGPELLVQFQDESVVDDSQLPKDRFSAERLKGVDSTLKIQPAELGDSAMYLCASSLALGGAVSNQPQHFGDGTRLSIL.

This chain connects TRBV29-1 to TRBJ2-1; 8 positions agree with TRBD2. The CDR3 spans 16 residues. Germline V gene data show CDR1 as SQVTM and CDR2 as ANQGSEA. The ends lost 1 base at V and 0 bases at J; junction bases unmatched: 5. The CDR3 sequence is CSVEVLAGNSYNEQFF. CDR3 sequence (DNA): TGCAGCGTTGAAGTCCTAGCGGGCAACTCCTACAATGAGCAGTTCTTC.

This clonotype was counted a few times. The chain uses TRBV10-3 and TRBJ2-5, with D tentatively TRBD2 (5 bases). Trimming removed 5 bases at V and 1 base at J, with 8 bases between. Germline lookup yields CDR1 ENHRY and CDR2 SYGVKD. The CDR3 contains 13 residues. This CDR3 is CAISQGLQETQYF. Written as DNA, the CDR3 is TGTGCCATCAGTCAAGGACTCCAAGAGACCCAGTACTTC.

The chain recombines TRBV6-2 or TRBV6-3 with TRBJ2-3; maybe TRBD2 (6 bases). The CDR3 has 17 amino acids. Germline V CDR1 and CDR2: MNHEY, SVGEGT. V was shortened by 0 bases and J by 2 bases, with 15 bases between the two germline ends. CDR3 in DNA: TGTGCCAGCAGTTACTCGGCGACTAGTTTTTTCACAGATACGCAGTATTTT. It specifies CASSYSATSFFTDTQYF.

This clonotype was detected many times. The chain uses TRBV20-1 and TRBJ2-1; 13 nucleotides align to TRBD2. The V gene end was trimmed by 6 bases and the J gene end by 8 bases; junction bases not matched to a gene: 19. There are 18 residues in the CDR3. Germline CDR1 reads DFQATT; CDR2 reads SNEGSKA (reference sequence). The CDR3 DNA is TGCAGTGCCTCACCGGGACCAGGGAGACTAGCGGGAGGAGATGAGCAGTTCTTC. Translating gives CSASPGPGRLAGGDEQFF.

This rearrangement joins TRBV4-1 to TRBJ1-4; D is uncertain. The germline V and J ends were trimmed by 3 bases and 8 bases, with 13 bases remaining between them. The length of the CDR3 is 14 residues. Germline assignment: CDR1 MGHRA and CDR2 YSYEKL. DNA for the CDR3: TGCGCCAGCAGCCATCCCCAGGCAGGAGAAAAACTGTTTTTT. As protein: CASSHPQAGEKLFF.

This clonotype occurred a few times. The genes are TRBV3-1 and TRBJ2-7; 12 bases are shared with TRBD2. The CDR3 totals 13 residues. Germline trimming cut 4 bases from V and 6 bases from J; bases unmatched to any gene: 1. The germline gives CDR1 LGHDT, CDR2 YNNKEL (reference sequence). Here the CDR3 reads CASSRLAGVEQYF. The DNA of the CDR3 is TGTGCCAGCAGCCGACTAGCGGGAGTCGAGCAGTACTTC.

This clonotype came up a few times. This chain connects TRBV4-1 to TRBJ1-1; TRBD1 might be the D (6 bases). V lost 3 bases and J lost 0, with 20 bases in between. Per germline, CDR1 MGHRA and CDR2 YSYEKL. The CDR3 loop spans 18 amino acids. This CDR3 reads CASSHLRAGVFMNTEAFF. The CDR3 DNA reads as TGCGCCAGCAGCCACCTAAGGGCAGGGGTATTCATGAACACTGAAGCTTTCTTT.

The V call is TRBV4-2, the J call TRBJ1-1; 10 bases fit TRBD1. V shed 9 bases and J 6 bases; nucleotides not matched to a gene: 7. This CDR3 comprises 13 residues. Germline CDR1 reads LGHNA; CDR2 reads YNFKEQ. CDR3 amino acids: CASRGTGVSEAFF. The CDR3 bases are TGTGCCAGTCGGGGGACAGGGGTTTCTGAAGCTTTCTTT.

V and J are TRBV5-1 and TRBJ2-1, with 8 bases lining up with TRBD1. There are 15 residues in the CDR3. The trim removed 4 bases at V and 2 bases at J, leaving 5 bases unmatched. Per germline, CDR1 SGHRS and CDR2 YFSETQ. CDR3 loop: CASSIGQGPYNEQFF. In nucleotides, the CDR3 is TGCGCCAGCAGCATCGGACAGGGCCCCTACAATGAGCAGTTCTTC.

The chain uses TRBV12-3 or TRBV12-4 and TRBJ2-7; perhaps TRBD2 as D (5 bases). Between the trimmed V and J ends, which lost 7 bases and 2 bases, there was a span of 21 bases. This CDR3 is 16 amino acids long. The CDR3 DNA is TGTGCCAGCACCACAACGCCCCACGGACTCCCCTACGAGCAGTACTTC. It codes for CASTTTPHGLPYEQYF.

The table lists this clonotype with many counts. The genes are TRBV7-9 and TRBJ1-1; TRBD1 is a possible D gene (5 bases). Trimming removed 5 bases at V and 4 bases at J, with 23 bases between. This CDR3 region has 17 residues. The germline CDR1 and CDR2 sequences are SEHNR and FQNEAQ (reference sequence). In nucleotides, the CDR3 is TGTGCCAGCAGCCGAATCCGGGGGGGGAGGGTAGTCACTGAAGCTTTCTTT. It encodes CASSRIRGGRVVTEAFF.

This clonotype was seen a handful of times. The J gene is TRBJ2-1, the V gene TRBV29-1; 10 positions agree with TRBD2. CDR3 length: 15 amino acids. Trimming cost V 3 bases and J 3 bases; bases outside gene matches: 5. Germline CDR1 SQVTM, CDR2 ANQGSEA. This CDR3 is CSVDGSGRLYNEQFF. CDR3 bases: TGCAGCGTTGATGGTAGCGGGAGGCTCTACAATGAGCAGTTCTTC.

V gene TRBV9 combines with J gene TRBJ2-1; perhaps TRBD1 as D (6 bases). The V and J ends lost 0 bases and 4 bases respectively, with 8 bases between them. The germline CDR1 and CDR2 sequences are SGDLS and YYNGEE. This CDR3 has 14 residues. The CDR3 spells CASSVERGYNEQFF. CDR3 nucleotides: TGTGCCAGCAGCGTAGAAAGGGGGTACAATGAGCAGTTCTTC.

This clonotype was observed many times. The rearrangement uses TRBV29-1 and TRBJ2-5, with a possible D match to TRBD1 (5 bases). Trimming removed 4 bases from V and 1 base from J, with 13 bases in between. The germline gives CDR1 SQVTM, CDR2 ANQGSEA. The CDR3 spans 14 residues. CDR3 sequence (DNA): TGCAGCGTTGCCCCAGGGCTGGGCCAAGAGACCCAGTACTTC. It codes for CSVAPGLGQETQYF. Full variable domain (outside the CDR3, taken from reference TRBV29-1 and TRBJ2-5): SAVISQKPSRDICQRGTSLTIQCQVDSQVTMMFWYRQQPGQSLTLIATANQGSEATYESGFVIDKFPISRPNLTFSTLTVSNMSPEDSSIYLCSVAPGLGQETQYFGPGTRLLVL.

The chain combines TRBV10-3 with TRBJ1-4, with 10 bases fitting TRBD1. V was clipped by 2 bases and J by 7 bases; unmatched bases: 1. CDR3 length: 14 amino acids. CDR1 ENHRY and CDR2 SYGVKD come from the germline V gene. This chain's CDR3 is CAISEDRGPEKLFF. The CDR3 DNA follows: TGTGCCATCAGTGAGGACAGGGGGCCTGAAAAACTGTTTTTT.